The clone carrying this T cell receptor beta chain has only a few counts. Participants came from 20 to 25 US areas, aged roughly 18 to 89 years. In assigning cohorts, the study relied on participant-reported clinical history. The data derive from a study of blood T cell repertoires in COVID-19. Background on the study: Samples representing acute and convalescent COVID-19 were sourced from the United States, Italy and Spain.

Unmatched junction bases numbered 8, after V lost 0 bases and J lost 7 bases. CDR3 length: 16 residues. In germline, CDR1 is SSHAT, CDR2 FNYEAQ (reference sequence). The repertoire was sequenced with immunoSEQ multiplex PCR; TCRdb's copy has only in-frame clones and lacks some. The sample records 150,000 or so clones, roughly 84% being singletons. The clonotype was recovered from a woman between 50 and 59 years old who had been exposed to COVID-19. The chain carries TRBV7-7 and TRBJ2-1; TRBD2 aligns across 8 bases. Sequenced material: PBMCs or T cells enriched from blood (not recorded which). The CDR3 loop is CASSLAPGLATNEQFF. The CDR3 nucleotides are TGTGCCAGCAGCTTAGCGCCCGGACTAGCAACGAATGAGCAGTTCTTC.